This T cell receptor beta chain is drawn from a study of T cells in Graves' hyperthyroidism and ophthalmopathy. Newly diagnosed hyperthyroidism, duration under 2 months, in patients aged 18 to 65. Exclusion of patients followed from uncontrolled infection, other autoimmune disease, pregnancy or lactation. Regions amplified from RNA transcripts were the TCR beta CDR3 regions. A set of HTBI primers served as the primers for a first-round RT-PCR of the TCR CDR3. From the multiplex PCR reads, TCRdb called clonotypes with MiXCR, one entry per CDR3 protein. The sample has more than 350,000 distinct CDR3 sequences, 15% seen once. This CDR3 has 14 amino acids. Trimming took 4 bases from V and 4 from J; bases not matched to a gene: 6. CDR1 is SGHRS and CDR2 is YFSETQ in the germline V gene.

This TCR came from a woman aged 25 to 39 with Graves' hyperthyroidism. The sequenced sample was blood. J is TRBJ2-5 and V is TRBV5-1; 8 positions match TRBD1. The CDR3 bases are TGCGCCAGCAGCGCAGGACAGGGCTTAGAGACCCAGTACTTC. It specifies CASSAGQGLETQYF. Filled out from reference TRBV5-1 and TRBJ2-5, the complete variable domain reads KAGVTQTPRYLIKTRGQQVTLSCSPISGHRSVSWYQQTPGQGLQFLFEYFSETQRNKGNFPGRFSGRQFSNSRSEMNVSTLELGDSALYLCASSAGQGLETQYFGPGTRLLVL.